This T cell receptor (beta chain) came from a study of T cell repertoires in cytomegalovirus infection. Study details: Public TCR beta signatures were indicative of both CMV infection and a matching HLA type. The study's findings and limits: Pooled public TCR beta family frequency picked out CMV carriers with the relevant HLA.

Germline V CDR1 and CDR2: MGHRA, YSYEKL. The J segment lost 4 bases and the V segment lost 0 bases, leaving 9 bases of the junction unmatched. The CDR3 sequence is 17 residues long. TCRdb processed the reads anew with MiXCR; each CDR3 protein has one entry. Here the sample spans 180,000 or so distinct CDR3 sequences, approximately 17% being singletons. This clonotype has only a few counts. The antigen is not known. The chain joins TRBV4-1 to TRBJ2-5, with TRBD2 identical over 9 bases. Sequencing used CD8+ T cells from PBMCs. This sequence originates from a human donor in good health (CMV status not recorded). Some clones in this sample may be carry-over from other donors' samples. The CDR3 loop reads CASSQDPSGVLGETQYF. DNA of the CDR3: TGCGCCAGCAGCCAAGACCCTAGCGGGGTTCTAGGAGAGACCCAGTACTTC.